This entry lists 27 T cell receptor beta chains sequenced from one sample in a study of blood T cells in healthy people across ages. A sample-barcoded 5' primer and a J-beta primer mix were used in a second PCR of about 7 to 12 cycles. TCRdb passed the 5' RACE reads through MiXCR, listing each CDR3 protein once. Counted here are 700,000 or so distinct CDR3 sequences, about 20% occurring once; the ten biggest clones make up around 21%. The specimen was blood. Receptors were obtained from a man between 65 and 80 years old in good health.

This clonotype came up once. The chain recombines TRBV6-2 or TRBV6-3 with TRBJ2-1, with 8 bases fitting TRBD2. This CDR3 region has 15 residues. The germline V gene has CDR1 MNHEY and CDR2 SVGEGT. Germline trimming cut 4 bases from V and 9 bases from J; bases unmatched to any gene: 11. The CDR3 spells CASSSLAARGGEQFF. CDR3 DNA sequence: TGTGCCAGCAGTTCCCTTGCAGCACGGGGGGGTGAGCAGTTCTTC.

The chain recombines TRBV5-1 with TRBJ1-1, with D possibly matching TRBD1 (6 bases). Germline values: CDR1 SGHRS, CDR2 YFSETQ. V lost 4 bases and J lost 4, with 17 bases in between. The CDR3 totals 15 residues. The CDR3 protein is CASSTRTDRGTEAFF. The CDR3 DNA sequence: TGCGCCAGCAGCACCCGGACAGACCGGGGCACTGAAGCTTTCTTT.

The V call is TRBV12-3 or TRBV12-4, the J call TRBJ1-1, with unresolved D. The ends were cut back, 7 bases at V and 11 bases at J, with 17 bases in the middle. This CDR3 has 12 amino acids. The CDR3 here is CASKSELKRAFF. In DNA, the CDR3 is TGTGCCAGCAAATCTGAACTGAAGCGGGCTTTCTTT.

This sequence joins TRBV7-9 and TRBJ2-7; weak D call: TRBD1 (5 bases). The CDR3 totals 18 residues. V lost 8 bases and J lost 2, with 28 bases in between. Germline V gene data show CDR1 as SEHNR and CDR2 as FQNEAQ (reference sequence). CDR3 loop: CASGISQGRVSNTYEQYF. The DNA of the CDR3 is TGTGCCAGCGGAATATCTCAGGGCAGGGTATCGAATACCTACGAGCAGTACTTC.

The CDR3 is CASSLERTRSSYNEQFF. The CDR3 DNA is TGCGCCAGCAGCTTGGAAAGGACGAGGAGCTCCTACAATGAGCAGTTCTTC. The chain joins TRBV5-1 to TRBJ2-1; D remains ambiguous. This CDR3 is 17 amino acids long. V was trimmed by 0 bases and J by 0 bases, leaving 13 bases between them. Germline loops: CDR1 SGHRS, CDR2 YFSETQ.

The rearrangement joins TRBV6-2 or TRBV6-3 to TRBJ1-5, with D possibly matching TRBD1 (6 bases). This CDR3 comprises 17 residues. The germline V gene has CDR1 MNHEY and CDR2 SVGEGT. V was pared by 0 bases and J by 5 bases, with 17 bases between. This chain's CDR3 is CASSYSGSKEGDQPQHF. The DNA for the CDR3 is TGTGCCAGCAGTTACTCGGGATCCAAGGAGGGGGATCAGCCCCAGCATTTT.

This clonotype was found a few times. This chain links TRBV15 with TRBJ1-2, with 7 bases that match TRBD1. The CDR3 has 16 residues. With V trimmed by 0 bases and J by 4 bases, 8 bases remained unmatched. Germline loops: CDR1 LNHNV, CDR2 YYDKDF (reference sequence). CDR3 region: CATSRDLGGDAYGYTF. The CDR3 DNA follows: TGTGCCACCAGCAGAGATTTAGGGGGCGACGCCTATGGCTACACCTTC.

This sequence joins TRBV3-1 and TRBJ1-2; D uncertain. The CDR3 has 16 residues. Germline CDR1 LGHDT, CDR2 YNNKEL (reference sequence). Trimming removed 0 bases at V and 4 bases at J, with 15 bases between. The CDR3 nucleotides are TGTGCCAGCAGCCAAGATCGGCCTCGGCGGGGCTATGGCTACACCTTC. Its protein product is CASSQDRPRRGYGYTF.

In regard to this clonotype: With a much larger clone just one base away, this may be a read error. The chain is built from TRBV9 and TRBJ2-3; D gene ambiguous. This CDR3 has 13 residues. Germline V gene lookup returns CDR1 SGDLS and CDR2 YYNGEE. V lost 3 bases to trimming and J lost 2 bases, with 7 bases between them. CDR3 loop: CASSGTTTDTQYF. CDR3 in DNA: TGTGCCAGCAGCGGAACTACCACAGATACGCAGTATTTT. The variable domain in full, with the rest retrieved from reference TRBV9 and TRBJ2-3, is DSGVTQTPKHLITATGQRVTLRCSPRSGDLSVYWYQQSLDQGLQFLIQYYNGEERAKGNILERFSAQQFPDLHSELNLSSLELGDSALYFCASSGTTTDTQYFGPGTRLTVL.

The chain couples TRBV6-6 to TRBJ1-4, with D perhaps TRBD1 (5 bases). The CDR3 consists of 16 residues. V was clipped by 8 bases and J by 14 bases, with 30 bases between them. Germline V gene data show CDR1 as MNHNY and CDR2 as SVGAGI (reference sequence). The CDR3 nucleotides are TGTGCCAGCCAGAGGCCGGGGCAACCAAAGGAGGGAAACCTGTTTTTT. Its protein is CASQRPGQPKEGNLFF.

This clonotype was counted a few times. The rearrangement uses TRBV29-1 and TRBJ2-5; 11 bases are shared with TRBD2. The J call is in doubt because the DNA end fits TRBJ2-1 better. The CDR3 is made up of 16 amino acids. Germline lookup yields CDR1 SQVTM and CDR2 ANQGSEA. The CDR3 here is CSVDVIFGTSGTEQFF. CDR3 in DNA: TGCAGCGTTGACGTAATTTTCGGGACTAGCGGTACTGAGCAGTTCTTC.

The chain combines TRBV20-1 with TRBJ2-7; either TRBD1 or TRBD2 may supply D (5 bases each). V was cut by 8 bases and J by 6 bases, with 23 bases left in between. The germline CDR1 and CDR2 sequences are DFQATT and SNEGSKA (reference sequence). This CDR3 contains 14 residues. Written as DNA, the CDR3 is TGCAGTTCAACCCGGGACCAGACCCGTGTCGAGCAGTACTTC. Amino acid sequence: CSSTRDQTRVEQYF.

This clonotype was picked up a small number of times. A read error is possible here, since a much larger clone lies one base away. The chain combines TRBV3-1 with TRBJ2-5, with a tentative D call TRBD2 (5 bases). Germline assignment: CDR1 LGHDT and CDR2 YNNKEL (reference sequence). The CDR3 runs 13 residues. The CDR3 region is CASSLRTEETRYF. The CDR3 nucleotides are TGTGCCAGCAGCCTTCGGACTGAGGAGACCCGGTACTTC.

V and J are TRBV20-1 and TRBJ1-2; 9 bases fit TRBD1. The germline gives CDR1 DFQATT, CDR2 SNEGSKA (reference sequence). V was clipped by 6 bases and J by 2 bases; unmatched bases: 7. The CDR3 loop spans 14 amino acids. In nucleotides, the CDR3 is TGCAGTGCCGGGACAGGGATAGAGAACTATGGCTACACCTTC. It translates to CSAGTGIENYGYTF.

This clonotype was found many times. The chain has TRBV2 and TRBJ2-7; D not resolved. Trimming stripped 4 bases from V and 0 bases from J, with 7 bases between. Germline V gives CDR1 SNHLY, CDR2 FYNNEI. This CDR3 has 13 amino acids. The CDR3 sequence: CASSAVTSYEQYF. The DNA for the CDR3 is TGTGCCAGCAGTGCTGTGACCTCCTACGAGCAGTACTTC.

The gene calls are TRBV5-1 and TRBJ2-7; 7 bases fit TRBD2. This CDR3 comprises 17 residues. V lost 0 bases and J lost 5; bases outside the gene matches: 14. Germline V gene lookup returns CDR1 SGHRS and CDR2 YFSETQ. The CDR3 region has the DNA TGCGCCAGCAGCTTGGTCCCTCTGGGCGGGGGACTAAACGAGCAGTACTTC. It yields the protein CASSLVPLGGGLNEQYF. Using reference TRBV5-1 and TRBJ2-7 for the parts outside the CDR3, the full variable domain is KAGVTQTPRYLIKTRGQQVTLSCSPISGHRSVSWYQQTPGQGLQFLFEYFSETQRNKGNFPGRFSGRQFSNSRSEMNVSTLELGDSALYLCASSLVPLGGGLNEQYFGPGTRLTVT.

This chain uses TRBV12-3 or TRBV12-4 with TRBJ2-2; the match to TRBD2 covers 14 bases. This CDR3 comprises 17 residues. The V gene end was trimmed by 6 bases and the J gene end by 6 bases; junction bases not matched to a gene: 9. Written as DNA, the CDR3 is TGTGCCAGCAGCCCGCTGCCGGGACTAGCGGGGGCCGGGGAGCTGTTTTTT. Its translation: CASSPLPGLAGAGELFF.

The CDR3 here is CASSLYRALNYGYTF. The CDR3 DNA is TGTGCCAGCAGTTTATACAGGGCACTCAACTATGGCTACACCTTC. The genes are TRBV28 and TRBJ1-2; tentatively, D is TRBD1 (6 bases). Germline V gives CDR1 MDHEN, CDR2 SYDVKM. V lost 1 base and J lost 2, with 11 bases in between. The CDR3 is 15 amino acids.

This clonotype has a handful of counts. The gene calls are TRBV6-6 and TRBJ2-1; maybe TRBD2 (6 bases). The V end was cut by 7 bases, the J end by 0 bases, with 16 bases between. CDR1 MNHNY and CDR2 SVGAGI come from the germline V gene (reference sequence). The CDR3 is 16 residues long. The DNA for the CDR3 is TGTGCCAGCAAGGGATTCCGGGAGAGCTCCTACAATGAGCAGTTCTTC. Residues: CASKGFRESSYNEQFF.

The CDR3 DNA follows: TGTGCCAGCAGCGCAAAACAGCCCGGGAGCGGGAGAAGCTCAGATACGCAGTATTTT. It is translated as CASSAKQPGSGRSSDTQYF. The V call is TRBV7-3, the J call TRBJ2-3; TRBD2 matches 8 bases. The CDR3 runs to 19 residues. Trimming removed 5 bases from V and 4 bases from J; junction bases left unmatched: 20. Germline CDR1 SGHTA, CDR2 FQGTGA.

This clonotype was counted between two and nine times. The V gene is TRBV7-9, the J gene TRBJ1-2, with D possibly being TRBD1 (6 bases). This CDR3 is built from 14 residues. V shed 6 bases and J shed 5 bases, with 16 bases lying between them. Germline assignment: CDR1 SEHNR and CDR2 FQNEAQ (reference sequence). The CDR3 coding sequence is TGTGCCAGCAGTTACGACAGGAGCCCGTATGGCTACACCTTC. As protein: CASSYDRSPYGYTF.

This clonotype has only a few counts. The chain uses TRBV24-1 and TRBJ2-5; TRBD1 agrees at 9 bases. CDR3 size: 14 residues. V trimming: 9 bases; J trimming: 5 bases; junction bases outside the gene matches: 9. Germline assignment: CDR1 KGHDR and CDR2 SFDVKD. The CDR3 sequence is CATGGNRGPETQYF. The CDR3, as DNA: TGTGCCACCGGGGGGAACAGGGGGCCCGAGACCCAGTACTTC.

In this sample, this clonotype turned up many times. The genes are TRBV28 and TRBJ2-7; TRBD2 matches at 8 bases. In germline, CDR1 is MDHEN, CDR2 SYDVKM. This CDR3 comprises 15 residues. V was pared by 6 bases and J by 2 bases, with 9 bases of the junction left unmatched. The CDR3 spells CASRYPGGAAYEQYF. CDR3 DNA: TGTGCCAGCAGATATCCCGGGGGGGCCGCCTACGAGCAGTACTTC.

The rearrangement links TRBV7-8 to TRBJ1-5, with TRBD1 matching 8 bases. This CDR3 has 19 residues. Germline assignment: CDR1 SGHVS and CDR2 FQNEAQ. The J segment lost 1 base and the V segment lost 0 bases, leaving 11 bases of the junction unmatched. The CDR3 coding sequence is TGTGCCAGCAGCTTAGCGCTAGGGCAGGGGGCGATGAGCAATCAGCCCCAGCATTTT. This encodes CASSLALGQGAMSNQPQHF.

In this sample, this clonotype turned up a few times. The germline gene is not matched at one end of the junction; a read error may be the cause. V is TRBV12-3 or TRBV12-4 and J is TRBJ2-2; no firm D call. The CDR3 has 17 amino acids. The CDR3, as DNA: TGTGCCAGCATTCCCCCAATGATGGGGATGAACATCGGGGAGCTGTTTTTT. Translating gives CASIPPMMGMNIGELFF.

The chain uses TRBV7-2 and TRBJ2-5; D is unclear. The end of the DNA aligns better with TRBJ2-1, so the J call may be wrong. The CDR3 runs 15 residues. Germline values: CDR1 SGHTA, CDR2 FQGNSA. The CDR3: CASSLVVSASNEQFF. In DNA form, the CDR3 reads TGTGCCAGCAGCTTAGTTGTGAGTGCGTCCAATGAGCAGTTCTTC.

The genes are TRBV29-1 and TRBJ2-7, with 10 bases that match TRBD1. CDR1 and CDR2 (germline): SQVTM, ANQGSEA. CDR3 length: 14 residues. V shed 0 bases, J shed 5 bases, and the junction held 4 bases outside the gene matches. The CDR3: CSVEEDRGLHEQYF. The CDR3 bases are TGCAGCGTTGAAGAGGACAGGGGGTTACACGAGCAGTACTTC.